The T cell receptor beta chain under discussion was sequenced for a study of beta chain features in type 1 diabetes. Sequencing targeted expressed TCRB transcripts, as all isolated RNA had been reverse transcribed. Profiled with immunoSEQ multiplex PCR; TCRdb holds only in-frame clones, not every one. The sample has about 290,000 clones; around 7.8% are singletons. The ends were cut back, 0 bases at V and 3 bases at J, with 11 bases in the middle. Germline assignment: CDR1 ENHRY and CDR2 SYGVKD. There are 15 residues in the CDR3. This sequence was found in a woman aged 18-30 years in good health. The V and J genes are TRBV10-3 and TRBJ1-2; TRBD1 is a possible D gene (5 bases). The material sequenced was central memory CD4+ T cells from blood. DNA of the CDR3: TGTGCCATCAGTGAGTCGAGGGACGGATACTATGGCTACACCTTC. This sequence encodes CAISESRDGYYGYTF.